This entry lists 10 T cell receptor beta chains sequenced from one sample in a study of tumor-infiltrating lymphocytes in primary liver carcinoma. Unsorted whole blood supplied the blood RNA, and germline DNA was isolated too. A constant-region primer served to make TCR beta cDNA from approximately 490 ng total RNA. Nested multiplex PCR, run for three rounds with slightly modified ARM-PCR, yielded TCR beta libraries. It was with TRBV1-TRBV30 forward primers and a C-beta reverse primer that the first two PCR rounds were run, at around 11 cycles each. TCRdb ran MiXCR on the multiplex PCR reads and lists one entry per CDR3 protein. This table holds around 330,000 distinct CDR3 sequences, around three fifths found once. Sequenced input: peripheral blood. Source of these receptors: a woman aged 25 to 45 with primary liver carcinoma and hepatitis B virus infection.

This clonotype was picked up many times. This chain connects TRBV29-1 to TRBJ1-1; 7 positions agree with TRBD1. The CDR3 covers 14 residues. The V gene end was trimmed by 4 bases and the J gene end by 5 bases; junction bases not matched to a gene: 10. Per the germline V gene, CDR1 is SQVTM and CDR2 is ANQGSEA. CDR3 sequence reads: CSVGIQTGRTEAFF. CDR3 nucleotides: TGCAGCGTTGGGATACAGACAGGGCGGACTGAAGCTTTCTTT.

This chain joins TRBV19 and TRBJ2-1, with D perhaps matching TRBD2 (5 bases). CDR1 and CDR2 from the germline V gene are LNHDA and SQIVND (reference sequence). This CDR3 spans 17 amino acids. V lost 7 bases and J lost 9, with 28 bases in between. The CDR3 region is CASTPGSGYRGGSEQFF. CDR3 DNA: TGTGCCAGTACCCCCGGATCGGGTTACAGAGGAGGTAGTGAGCAGTTCTTC.

The J gene is TRBJ2-7, the V gene TRBV5-6; no reliable D call. Germline V gene lookup returns CDR1 SGHDT and CDR2 YYEEEE. The CDR3 covers 13 residues. Trimming shortened V by 4 bases and J by 4 bases, and 12 bases separated the two germline ends. As DNA, the CDR3 is TGTGCCAGCAGCACTCAGAGTGGGTACGAGCAGTACTTC. It translates to CASSTQSGYEQYF. Drawing the rest from reference TRBV5-6 and TRBJ2-7, the complete variable domain is DAGVTQSPTHLIKTRGQQVTLRCSPKSGHDTVSWYQQALGQGPQFIFQYYEEEERQRGNFPDRFSGHQFPNYSSELNVNALLLGDSALYLCASSTQSGYEQYFGPGTRLTVT.

The chain is built from TRBV6-5 and TRBJ1-4; D remains ambiguous. Germline values: CDR1 MNHEY, CDR2 SVGAGI. Trimming stripped 8 bases from V and 3 bases from J, with 10 bases between. This CDR3 spans 13 amino acids. The CDR3 loop reads CASEGSSNEKLFF. The DNA for the CDR3 is TGTGCCAGCGAAGGCAGTTCTAATGAAAAACTGTTTTTT.

As regards this clonotype: The junction departs from germline at one end; a sequencing error may be responsible. The rearrangement joins TRBV11-2 to TRBJ2-2; perhaps TRBD2 as D (6 bases). Per germline, CDR1 SGHAT and CDR2 FQNNGV. The length of the CDR3 is 16 residues. CDR3: CASSYATRLSGGELLF. In nucleotides, the CDR3 is TGTGCCAGCAGCTACGCGACTCGGCTAAGCGGCGGGGAGCTGCTTTTT.

This sequence joins TRBV5-1 and TRBJ1-2, with D hard to call. Trimming shortened V by 0 bases and J by 8 bases, and 11 bases separated the two germline ends. The CDR3 extends over 13 amino acids. CDR1 and CDR2 from the germline V gene are SGHRS and YFSETQ. DNA of the CDR3: TGCGCCAGCAGCTTGGCTGGGAGACGGGGCTACACCTTC. Residues: CASSLAGRRGYTF.

This clonotype has just one count. A junction end diverges from the germline sequence, so it may reflect a read error. This chain uses TRBV4-3 with TRBJ2-1; D is perhaps TRBD2 (6 bases). Germline V gene sequence: CDR1 LGHNA, CDR2 YSLEER. The CDR3 is 17 residues long. The CDR3 sequence: CANSQDLTGSSYNEQFF. The CDR3 coding sequence is TGCGCCAACAGCCAAGATCTAACCGGGAGCTCCTACAATGAGCAGTTCTTC.

Turning to this clonotype: A much more abundant neighbour one base away suggests this may be a read error. V is TRBV6-5 and J is TRBJ2-2; D is undetermined. Germline V gene sequence: CDR1 MNHEY, CDR2 SVGAGI. V was shortened by 3 bases and J by 3 bases, with 8 bases between the two germline ends. The CDR3 totals 14 residues. CDR3 region: CASSYIRDTGELFF. The CDR3 bases are TGTGCCAGCAGTTATATACGGGACACCGGGGAGCTGTTTTTT.

A note on this clonotype: A single base separates this from a much larger clone, so it may be a read error. The chain is built from TRBV6-1 and TRBJ2-1; perhaps TRBD2 as D (6 bases). CDR3 length: 17 residues. Germline V gene sequence: CDR1 MNHNS, CDR2 SASEGT. This CDR3 is CASGEAQLASAYNEQFF. The CDR3 nucleotides read TGTGCCAGCGGTGAAGCCCAACTGGCTAGCGCCTACAATGAGCAGTTCTTC.

A note on this clonotype: This may come from a read error, since a much larger clone is one base off. The chain is built from TRBV12-3 or TRBV12-4 and TRBJ2-1, with D hard to call. The CDR3 extends over 17 amino acids. CDR3 DNA: TGTGTCAGCAGTTTCCCCGCCGGCCGTGATTCGAGCAATGAGCAGTTCTTC. Protein product: CVSSFPAGRDSSNEQFF.